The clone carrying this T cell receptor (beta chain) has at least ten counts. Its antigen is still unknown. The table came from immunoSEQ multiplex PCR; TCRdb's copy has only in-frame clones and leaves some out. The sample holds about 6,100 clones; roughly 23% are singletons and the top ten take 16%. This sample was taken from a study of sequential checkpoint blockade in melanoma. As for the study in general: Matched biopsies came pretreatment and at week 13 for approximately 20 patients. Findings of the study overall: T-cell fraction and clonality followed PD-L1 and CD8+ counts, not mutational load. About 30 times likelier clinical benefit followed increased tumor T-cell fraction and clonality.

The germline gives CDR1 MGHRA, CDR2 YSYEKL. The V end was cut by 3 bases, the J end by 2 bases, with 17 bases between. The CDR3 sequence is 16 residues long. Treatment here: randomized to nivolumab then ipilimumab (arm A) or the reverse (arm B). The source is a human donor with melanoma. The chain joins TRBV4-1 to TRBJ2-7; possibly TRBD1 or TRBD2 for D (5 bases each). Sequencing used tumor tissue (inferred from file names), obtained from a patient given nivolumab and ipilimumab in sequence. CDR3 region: CASSHGPPGPTYEQYF. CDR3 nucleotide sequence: TGCGCCAGCAGCCACGGGCCTCCGGGACCGACCTACGAGCAGTACTTC.